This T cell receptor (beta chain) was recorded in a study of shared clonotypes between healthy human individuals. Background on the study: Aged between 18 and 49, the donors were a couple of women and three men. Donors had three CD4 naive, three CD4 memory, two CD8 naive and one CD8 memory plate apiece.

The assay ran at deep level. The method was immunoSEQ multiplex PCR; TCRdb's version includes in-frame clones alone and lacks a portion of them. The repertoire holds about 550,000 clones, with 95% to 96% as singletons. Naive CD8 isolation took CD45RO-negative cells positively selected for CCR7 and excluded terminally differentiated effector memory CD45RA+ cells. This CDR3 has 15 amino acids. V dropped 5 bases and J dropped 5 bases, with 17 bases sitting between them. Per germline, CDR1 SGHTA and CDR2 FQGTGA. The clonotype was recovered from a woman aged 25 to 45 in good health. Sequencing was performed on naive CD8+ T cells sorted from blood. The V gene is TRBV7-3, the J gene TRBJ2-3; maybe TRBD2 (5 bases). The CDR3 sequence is CASSPPRGRVDTQYF. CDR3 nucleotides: TGTGCCAGCAGCCCACCCCGCGGGCGGGTAGATACGCAGTATTTT.